This T cell receptor (beta chain) comes out of a study of cytomegalovirus exposure and HLA in healthy donors. This CDR3 spans 17 amino acids. Germline loops: CDR1 SGHNT, CDR2 YYREEE (reference sequence). V lost 0 bases, J lost 6 bases, and 9 bases stayed unmatched. PCR employed 60 Vbeta and 13 Jbeta primers. TCRdb's table, derived via immunoSEQ multiplex PCR, lists solely in-frame clones and lacks some. The sample lists 130,000 to 150,000 clones; around three quarters were seen once. The clonotype was recovered from a man aged 35 to 55 in good health and CMV-seropositive. Material for sequencing was PBMCs. The chain couples TRBV5-4 to TRBJ2-7; 13 nucleotides match TRBD2. The CDR3 DNA reads as TGTGCCAGCAGCTTGGTGACTAGCGGGAGGCTGGCCGGCGAGCAGTACTTC. Protein: CASSLVTSGRLAGEQYF.